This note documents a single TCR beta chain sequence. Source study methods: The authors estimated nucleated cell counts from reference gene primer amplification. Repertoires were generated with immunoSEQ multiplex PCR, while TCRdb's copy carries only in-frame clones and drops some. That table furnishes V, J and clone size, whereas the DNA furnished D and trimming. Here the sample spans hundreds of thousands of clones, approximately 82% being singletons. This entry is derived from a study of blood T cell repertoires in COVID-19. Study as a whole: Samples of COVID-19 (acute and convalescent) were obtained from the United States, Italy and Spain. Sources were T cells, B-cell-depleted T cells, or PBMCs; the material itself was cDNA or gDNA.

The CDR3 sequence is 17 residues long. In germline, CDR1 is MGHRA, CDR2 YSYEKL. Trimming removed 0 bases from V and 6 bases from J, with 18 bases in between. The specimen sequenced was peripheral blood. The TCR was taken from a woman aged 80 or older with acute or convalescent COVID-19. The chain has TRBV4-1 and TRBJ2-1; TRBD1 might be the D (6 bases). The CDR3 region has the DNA TGCGCCAGCAGCCAAGATAGTCGGGCAGGGGCCCTCAATGAGCAGTTCTTC. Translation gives CASSQDSRAGALNEQFF.